A selection of T cell receptor beta chains follows, all from one sample in a study of blood T cell repertoires in COVID-19. Clones were sequenced by immunoSEQ multiplex PCR, and TCRdb holds only the in-frame ones, with some missing. The repertoire holds about 16,000 clones, with around 88% as singletons. Sequencing was done on a sample of peripheral blood. These receptors all stem from a human donor in a cohort sampled during active COVID-19. Both conserved end residues are part of each CDR3. Rows give clone size only sometimes, using once, few, many, or a class for an expanded clone.

TRBV19	14	TRBJ2-7	NA	CASSMRQGAYEQYF
TRBV11-2	17	TRBJ2-3	NA	CASSPWAGAGVADTQYF
TRBV19	15	TRBJ1-2	NA	CASSSPGTANNGYTF
TRBV24-1	16	TRBJ2-3	NA	CATSANLAGAGDTQYF
TRBV5-4	12	TRBJ2-1	NA	CASSLAMGQWIF
TRBV19	15	TRBJ1-4	NA	CASSTRTGGGEKLFF
TRBV19	16	TRBJ2-3	NA	CASSEKGIVLTDTQYF
TRBV7-2	18	TRBJ2-3	NA	CASSLLPAGFSRWDTQYF
TRBV5-6	14	TRBJ1-2	NA	CASSPGTGVYGYTF
TRBV9	14	TRBJ1-1	NA	CASSVSGMNTEAFF
TRBV13	14	TRBJ2-4	NA	CASGYRDREGIQYF
TRBV7-3	13	TRBJ2-5	NA	CASSIHRGETQYF
TRBV7-8	14	TRBJ1-1	NA	CASSLGGRNTEAFF
TRBV29-1	12	TRBJ1-2	NA	CSVGGDGYGYTF
TRBV10-3	14	TRBJ2-1	few	CAISPGLADNEQFF
TRBV18	14	TRBJ1-5	NA	CASSRTGAVQPQHF
TRBV6-4	15	TRBJ2-7	NA	CASTLGSGGPYEQYF
TRBV7-2	14	TRBJ1-5	NA	CASSPRDSHQPQHF
TRBV12-3/TRBV12-4	13	TRBJ1-1	NA	CASNRLVNTEAFF
TRBV5-1	15	TRBJ1-1	NA	CASSPGTGGNTEAFF
TRBV9	14	TRBJ1-5	NA	CASSTGLGNQPQHF
TRBV7-2	16	TRBJ2-3	NA	CASSLFASISTDTQYF
TRBV6-5	14	TRBJ1-1	NA	CASSTITGNTEAFF
TRBV11-3	16	TRBJ2-1	NA	CASSWTGQYGDNEQFF
TRBV27	14	TRBJ2-3	NA	CASSLGLHTDTQYF
TRBV9	17	TRBJ2-5	NA	CASSVAGGHLYQETQYF
TRBV24-1	14	TRBJ1-5	NA	CATTQGYSNQPQHF
TRBV7-2	15	TRBJ2-1	NA	CASSLQLANYNEQFF
TRBV2	12	TRBJ2-5	NA	CASSESKETQYF
TRBV16	16	TRBJ1-6	NA	CASSHIGQGSNSPLHF
TRBV6-6	16	TRBJ1-3	NA	CASSYAETGAGNTIYF
TRBV29-1	13	TRBJ1-2	once	CSVGSGIGYGYTF
TRBV7-9	16	TRBJ1-1	NA	CASSLTRLQGTTEAFF
TRBV2	13	TRBJ2-5	once	CASGGGPQETQYF
TRBV15	17	TRBJ2-3	NA	CATSRSPAGVGADTQYF
TRBV7-3	13	TRBJ2-1	NA	CASSSDSLGEQFF
TRBV11-3	15	TRBJ2-7	NA	CASSLGIWDTYEQYF
TRBV11-1	16	TRBJ2-7	NA	CASSLSGTGRSYEQYF
TRBV27	15	TRBJ1-2	NA	CASSLFFGDNYGYTF
TRBV9	16	TRBJ2-3	NA	CASSVGSSGSGDTQYF
TRBV11-3	13	TRBJ2-7	NA	CASSLDSAGEQYF
TRBV3-1/TRBV3-2	15	TRBJ1-5	NA	CASSLQGQGNQPQHF
TRBV6-5	14	TRBJ1-1	NA	CASSLGTGATEAFF
TRBV4-3	15	TRBJ1-5	few	CASSQDSGGNQPQHF
TRBV20-1	12	TRBJ2-1	NA	CSASILDGEQFF
TRBV5-4	14	TRBJ1-2	NA	CASSLEGRDYGYTF
TRBV4-3	17	TRBJ2-1	NA	CASSQDPAGSSYNEQFF